This T cell receptor beta chain emerged from a study of blood T cell repertoires in COVID-19 (TCRdb year 2020). Concerning the study at large: Recovered participants in ImmuneRACE Cohort 3 were defined by two consecutive negative NP/OP PCR tests, clearance by a healthcare professional, or resolution of symptoms. The samples were drawn from the first 160 participants of the ongoing ImmuneRACE study and from under 1,500 subjects provided by 6 global collaborators. The repertoires were released in a freely available public database intended as a resource for research on the immune response to SARS-CoV-2. Deeply sampled blood TCRbeta repertoires from subjects exposed to, actively infected with, or recovered from COVID-19 were included in the dataset. The material from the prospective study consisted of cDNA or gDNA derived from T cells, B-cell-depleted T cells, or PBMCs. Sample metadata almost always included a de-identified subject ID, COVID-19 status, age in years and sex. Collaborator samples came from the United States, Italy and Spain and covered acute and convalescent phases of COVID-19. Where available, HLA class I and class II types were obtained from metadata supplied by the sample provider rather than from assay-based typing. General findings and caveats noted by the study authors: Clinical and demographic metadata were provided uncurated, with the amount varying by source and participant.

Comments on this clone: Which antigen it targets is not known. No quality values exist for individual bases; no much larger clone is one base distant.

Participants in the prospective study were enrolled through a virtual design, were aged roughly 18 to 95 years, and lived in roughly 24 United States geographic areas. To assign participants to cohorts, the prospective study relied on clinical history that participants themselves reported in a screening survey and a study questionnaire. In the prospective study, whole blood, serum and a nasopharyngeal or oropharyngeal swab were collected from each participant by mobile phlebotomists. Participants in the prospective study had the option to provide additional blood draws and questionnaires over a roughly 2-month period. Before DNA extraction, blood samples from the prospective study were shipped at room temperature or frozen. The immunoSEQ Assay, a bias-controlled multiplex PCR, was used to amplify TCRbeta CDR3 regions from genomic DNA. In the paper's pipeline: The number of nucleated cells in each sample was estimated by amplification of reference gene primers within the assay. To quantify the absolute abundance of each unique TCRbeta CDR3 rearrangement, sequence reads were collapsed and filtered. Productive Simpson clonality was computed per sample as the square root of Simpson's diversity index over productive rearrangements. In its TCRdb copy, this immuneACCESS table keeps in-frame sequences only and misses some clones. Where compared with another copy, unresolved V genes explain less than half of these, and the others have no known cause. The DNA gave D and trimming, while V, J and clone size come from that table. Here the sample has about 190,000 clones; approximately 86% occur a single time. 20% to 25% of the sample is held by the ten biggest clonotypes.

The CDR3 runs 15 residues from the cysteine to the phenylalanine. CDR3 DNA only is kept here, 45 bases in frame from base 1. Trimming accounts for 3 bases at V and 4 bases at J, while the number of junction bases matched to no gene is 7. Reading the germline V gene gives CDR1 SGDLS and CDR2 YYNGEE. This TCR was recovered from a woman in her 40s in a cohort exposed to, infected with or recovered from COVID-19 (not recorded which). The V and J genes are TRBV9 and TRBJ1-3; TRBD1 lines up with 7 middle nucleotides. The sequencing sample was made of PBMCs or T cells enriched from blood (not recorded which). The DNA is as follows: TGTGCCAGCAGCGACGGGACAGTAGAAGGAAACACCATATATTTT. Protein translation: CASSDGTVEGNTIYF.